A single sample is the source of the 29 T cell receptor beta chains below, sequenced in a study of PD-1 blockade in mismatch repair-deficient tumors. The data were produced by immunoSEQ multiplex PCR, yet TCRdb's version contains in-frame clones alone and is incomplete. This table has about 100,000 clones, under 90% appearing once. Sequences were derived from peripheral blood, sampled roughly 35 weeks after starting pembrolizumab. Every receptor here comes from an adult with mismatch repair-deficient cancer.

The chain combines TRBV27 with TRBJ2-7; D is possibly TRBD2 (5 bases). The CDR3 covers 16 residues. The V gene's germline CDR1 is MNHEY and CDR2 SMNVEV (reference sequence). Trimming took off 5 bases at V and 5 bases at J, with 22 bases between the two ends. DNA for the CDR3: TGTGCCAGCAGTATCGGGAAAGGGATCCCGACCCACGAGCAGTACTTC. Encoded protein: CASSIGKGIPTHEQYF.

V usage is TRBV7-3 and J usage is TRBJ2-1, with TRBD2 matching over 7 bases. Germline CDR1 is SGHTA and CDR2 is FQGTGA. After removal of 5 bases from V and 1 base from J, the junction contained 5 bases not matched to a gene. CDR3 length: 15 residues. The chain's CDR3 is CASSDGGGSYNEQFF. Written as DNA, the CDR3 is TGTGCCAGCAGCGACGGCGGGGGATCCTACAATGAGCAGTTCTTC.

The V call is TRBV9, the J call TRBJ2-7; D may be TRBD2 (6 bases). Germline V gives CDR1 SGDLS, CDR2 YYNGEE. V was pared by 0 bases and J by 3 bases, with 13 bases between. This CDR3 is 15 amino acids long. CDR3 coding DNA: TGTGCCAGCAGCGTAGAGGGCGGGATCCGCTACGAGCAGTACTTC. It codes for CASSVEGGIRYEQYF.

A remark on this clone: One junction end disagrees with the germline gene, perhaps due to a read error. The chain uses TRBV7-7 and TRBJ2-3, with D perhaps TRBD2 (5 bases). This CDR3 has 14 residues. CDR1 is SSHAT and CDR2 is FNYEAQ in the germline V gene (reference sequence). The CDR3 sequence: CASSQGLATDTQYF. The CDR3 nucleotides read TGTGCTAGCAGCCAAGGGTTAGCGACAGATACGCAGTATTTT.

This clone occurred a few times. The chain combines TRBV7-2 with TRBJ2-5, with a weak D call TRBD1 (6 bases). The CDR3 runs to 16 residues. Trimming removed 4 bases from V and 5 bases from J, with 20 bases in between. CDR1 is SGHTA, CDR2 FQGNSA, per germline. The CDR3 spells CASSSYREEHEETQYF. CDR3 nucleotides: TGTGCCAGCAGCTCTTACAGGGAAGAACATGAGGAGACCCAGTACTTC.

J is TRBJ1-4 and V is TRBV5-6, with D perhaps matching TRBD1 (5 bases). Deletions cut 8 bases from V and 5 bases from J, with 13 bases between. The CDR3 runs 13 residues. The germline V gene encodes CDR1 SGHDT and CDR2 YYEEEE. The CDR3 nucleotides read TGTGCCAGTTCGCGACAGAGAAATGAAAAACTGTTTTTT. Translating it yields CASSRQRNEKLFF.

The count of this clone is one. The chain couples TRBV7-8 to TRBJ1-2; D unclear. Looked up from germline, CDR1 is SGHVS and CDR2 is FQNEAQ. The V end was cut by 1 base, the J end by 8 bases, with 11 bases between. The CDR3 length is 13 residues. Here the CDR3 reads CASSLGRSGGYTF. CDR3 coding DNA: TGTGCCAGCAGCTTAGGACGGAGCGGAGGCTACACCTTC.

The gene calls are TRBV29-1 and TRBJ2-2; unclear D gene. Trimming removed 4 bases at V and 1 base at J, with 7 bases between. The CDR3 covers 13 residues. Germline CDR1 reads SQVTM; CDR2 reads ANQGSEA. CDR3 protein: CSVVPRNTGELFF. In nucleotides, the CDR3 is TGCAGCGTTGTCCCCAGGAACACCGGGGAGCTGTTTTTT.

The genes are TRBV18 and TRBJ2-1; 7 bases line up with TRBD2. J was trimmed by 6 bases and V by 4 bases; bases with no gene match: 3. This CDR3 spans 13 amino acids. Germline V gene lookup returns CDR1 KGHSH and CDR2 LQKENI. DNA of the CDR3: TGTGCCAGCTCACTAGGGGAGGGCAATGAGCAGTTCTTC. Translated: CASSLGEGNEQFF.

This chain uses TRBV7-3 with TRBJ2-3; D gene unclear. The CDR3 is 15 amino acids. The V end was cut by 1 base, the J end by 2 bases, with 10 bases between. Germline assignment: CDR1 SGHTA and CDR2 FQGTGA. The CDR3 spells CASSLNRLSTDTQYF. CDR3 sequence (DNA): TGTGCCAGCAGCTTAAACCGTCTGTCCACAGATACGCAGTATTTT.

The V gene is TRBV4-1, the J gene TRBJ2-2; no definite D call. The CDR3 runs 16 residues. Germline V lookup: CDR1 MGHRA, CDR2 YSYEKL. Trimming pared 1 base from V and 3 bases from J, leaving 12 bases between. The CDR3 sequence is CASSQAFPIYTGELFF. The CDR3 DNA is TGCGCCAGCAGCCAAGCTTTCCCGATCTACACCGGGGAGCTGTTTTTT.

This chain links TRBV5-1 with TRBJ2-4; TRBD1 agrees at 7 bases. The CDR3 spans 14 residues. V shed 2 bases, J shed 4 bases, and the junction held 3 bases outside the gene matches. CDR1 is SGHRS and CDR2 is YFSETQ in the germline V gene. Here the CDR3 DNA reads TGCGCCAGCAGCTTAAGACAGGGTAAAAACATTCAGTACTTC. Its protein is CASSLRQGKNIQYF.

This chain uses TRBV11-2 with TRBJ1-2; 8 nucleotides match TRBD1. The V gene end was trimmed by 4 bases and the J gene end by 8 bases; junction bases not matched to a gene: 6. This CDR3 has 13 amino acids. Germline V lookup: CDR1 SGHAT, CDR2 FQNNGV. The CDR3 DNA is TGTGCCAGCAGCTCAGGACAGGGCAGGGGCTACACCTTC. Translated, it gives CASSSGQGRGYTF.

The chain joins TRBV6-5 to TRBJ2-5; D gene uncertain. Between the trimmed V and J ends, which lost 10 bases and 2 bases, there was a span of 20 bases. Per the germline V gene, CDR1 is MNHEY and CDR2 is SVGAGI. The CDR3 consists of 15 residues. The CDR3 loop is CAIDLGPRPQETQYF. CDR3 nucleotides: TGTGCCATCGACTTAGGCCCCAGGCCGCAAGAGACCCAGTACTTC.

The rearrangement uses TRBV5-6 and TRBJ1-5, with D perhaps TRBD1 (5 bases). V was pared by 0 bases and J by 5 bases, with 9 bases between. The germline gives CDR1 SGHDT, CDR2 YYEEEE. The CDR3 extends over 14 amino acids. This CDR3 reads CASSLGGKDQPQHF. In DNA, the CDR3 is TGTGCCAGCAGCTTGGGGGGGAAGGATCAGCCCCAGCATTTT. The variable domain in full, with the rest retrieved from reference TRBV5-6 and TRBJ1-5, is DAGVTQSPTHLIKTRGQQVTLRCSPKSGHDTVSWYQQALGQGPQFIFQYYEEEERQRGNFPDRFSGHQFPNYSSELNVNALLLGDSALYLCASSLGGKDQPQHFGDGTRLSIL.

This clone was seen just once. The V gene is TRBV6-1, the J gene TRBJ1-3, with D tentatively TRBD1 (5 bases). The germline CDR1 and CDR2 sequences are MNHNS and SASEGT. The CDR3 is made up of 15 amino acids. The V end lost 8 bases, the J end lost 1 base, and 15 bases lay between the germline ends. In DNA form, the CDR3 reads TGTGCCAGCCTGTGGGGCAGATCATCTGGAAACACCATATATTTT. It codes for CASLWGRSSGNTIYF.

CDR3 DNA: TGTGCCAGCAGTTCCTCCTGGGGGCGTGACATCTACGAGCAGTACTTC. It yields the protein CASSSSWGRDIYEQYF. This chain links TRBV28 with TRBJ2-7; D might be TRBD1 (6 bases). Germline CDR1 is MDHEN and CDR2 is SYDVKM. Deletions cut 4 bases from V and 3 bases from J, with 19 bases between. The CDR3 totals 16 residues.

The V call is TRBV5-1, the J call TRBJ1-2, with D tentatively TRBD1 (6 bases). This CDR3 is 13 amino acids long. Germline values: CDR1 SGHRS, CDR2 YFSETQ. Trimming removed 4 bases at V and 6 bases at J, with 13 bases between. The CDR3 protein is CASSPQGGNGYTF. As DNA, the CDR3 is TGCGCCAGCAGCCCACAGGGTGGGAATGGCTACACCTTC.

The rearrangement uses TRBV19 and TRBJ1-1, with 10 bases aligning to TRBD1. The CDR3 has 13 amino acids. Germline V gene lookup returns CDR1 LNHDA and CDR2 SQIVND (reference sequence). Unmatched junction bases numbered 2, after V lost 6 bases and J lost 4 bases. CDR3 region: CASRRTGGTEAFF. In nucleotides, the CDR3 is TGTGCCAGTAGAAGGACAGGGGGCACTGAAGCTTTCTTT.

V is TRBV11-1 and J is TRBJ2-1; TRBD1 is a possible D gene (6 bases). Germline-derived CDR1 and CDR2 are SGHAT and FQDESV (reference sequence). The CDR3 contains 14 residues. Trimming pared 1 base from V and 6 bases from J, leaving 10 bases between. The DNA of the CDR3 is TGTGCCAGCAGCTTAGACAGACAGGTCAATGAGCAGTTCTTC. Translated, it gives CASSLDRQVNEQFF.

V is TRBV12-5 and J is TRBJ2-5, with TRBD2 matching over 8 bases. The germline V gene has CDR1 LGHNT and CDR2 FRNRAP. After removal of 5 bases from V and 0 bases from J, the junction contained 2 bases not matched to a gene. This CDR3 is 14 amino acids long. The CDR3 nucleotides are TGTGCTAGTGGTCCGGGAGGGTACCAAGAGACCCAGTACTTC. It translates to CASGPGGYQETQYF.

The chain links TRBV29-1 to TRBJ1-2; 10 nucleotides agree with TRBD1. J was trimmed by 6 bases and V by 6 bases; bases with no gene match: 10. Germline V gene data show CDR1 as SQVTM and CDR2 as ANQGSEA. The CDR3 extends over 14 amino acids. The CDR3 DNA is TGCAGCGTAGACCGGGACAGGGGATTGCATGGCTACACCTTC. Translation: CSVDRDRGLHGYTF.

The V and J genes are TRBV2 and TRBJ2-7; no clear D. V dropped 6 bases and J dropped 2 bases, with 17 bases sitting between them. From germline, CDR1 is SNHLY and CDR2 FYNNEI. This CDR3 spans 15 amino acids. DNA for the CDR3: TGTGCCAGCAGAGCCATGCAGCTTTTCCCCTACGAGCAGTACTTC. Its protein is CASRAMQLFPYEQYF.

The chain combines TRBV30 with TRBJ1-2; tentatively, D is TRBD1 (5 bases). Germline loops: CDR1 GTSNPN, CDR2 SVGIG (reference sequence). Trimming shortened V by 3 bases and J by 4 bases, and 9 bases separated the two germline ends. The CDR3 is 12 amino acids. The CDR3 region is CAWSIGAYGYTF. The CDR3 DNA sequence: TGTGCCTGGAGCATCGGGGCCTATGGCTACACCTTC.

CDR3 DNA sequence: TGTGCCATCAGTGAGAGGGGTTCCTACGAGCAGTACTTC. Translating gives CAISERGSYEQYF. The rearrangement joins TRBV10-3 to TRBJ2-7, with D tentatively TRBD1 (5 bases). The CDR3 sequence is 13 residues long. Trimming removed 2 bases from V and 1 base from J, with 6 bases in between. Germline CDR1 is ENHRY and CDR2 is SYGVKD.

This clone was seen more than once but under ten times. The V call is TRBV30, the J call TRBJ1-1; D may be TRBD1 (5 bases). Germline V gene lookup returns CDR1 GTSNPN and CDR2 SVGIG (reference sequence). The CDR3 totals 13 residues. Trimming shortened V by 3 bases and J by 5 bases, and 13 bases separated the two germline ends. CDR3 in amino acids: CAWSTGRKTEAFF. In DNA form, the CDR3 reads TGTGCCTGGAGCACAGGTCGGAAGACTGAAGCTTTCTTT.

This rearrangement joins TRBV19 to TRBJ1-2; D gene unclear. V was pared by 3 bases and J by 4 bases, with 9 bases between. Germline values: CDR1 LNHDA, CDR2 SQIVND (reference sequence). The CDR3 spans 13 residues. The DNA for the CDR3 is TGTGCCAGTAGTATCAAGGCCAGCTATGGCTACACCTTC. Amino acid sequence: CASSIKASYGYTF.

The chain links TRBV6-6 to TRBJ2-7; TRBD2 matches 8 bases. This CDR3 has 15 residues. CDR1 and CDR2 (germline): MNHNY, SVGAGI (reference sequence). V shed 1 base, J shed 3 bases, and the junction held 5 bases outside the gene matches. CDR3 residues: CASSYFTSGHYEQYF. The CDR3 DNA is TGTGCCAGCAGTTACTTTACTAGCGGACACTACGAGCAGTACTTC.

This clone was counted between two and nine times. The chain joins TRBV6-6 to TRBJ2-2; D uncertain. Per germline, CDR1 MNHNY and CDR2 SVGAGI (reference sequence). V lost 8 bases to trimming and J lost 8 bases, with 6 bases between them. The CDR3 consists of 10 residues. The CDR3 is CASVPGELFF. The CDR3 nucleotides are TGTGCCAGCGTACCGGGGGAGCTGTTTTTT.